A single sample is the source of the 18 T cell receptor beta chains below, sequenced in a study of patients and donors after allogeneic stem cell transplantation. TCRdb reanalysed the RT-PCR reads using MiXCR and keeps one entry per CDR3 protein. The sample contains roughly 30,000 distinct CDR3 sequences, nearly 7% of which appear only once. Sequences were obtained from blood, either unsorted or a sorted T cell fraction (not recorded which). Receptors were obtained from a human donor who was either an allogeneic HSCT recipient or a stem cell or donor lymphocyte infusion donor (not recorded which). It is not recorded whose cells these are; they may come from a transplant donor.

In this sample, this clonotype turned up many times. This chain connects TRBV3-1 to TRBJ1-1; no definite D call. The V gene lost 4 bases and the J gene lost 1 base, with 4 bases spanning the gap. Germline lookup yields CDR1 LGHDT and CDR2 YNNKEL (reference sequence). This CDR3 spans 12 amino acids. The CDR3 sequence: CASSPPNTEAFF. CDR3 nucleotide sequence: TGTGCCAGCAGCCCGCCGAACACTGAAGCTTTCTTT.

This clonotype was counted many times. The chain is built from TRBV29-1 and TRBJ2-1; maybe TRBD2 (5 bases). The CDR3 extends over 14 amino acids. Germline values: CDR1 SQVTM, CDR2 ANQGSEA. With 7 bases removed from V and 5 bases from J, the gap between germline ends came to 18 bases. The CDR3 bases are TGCAGCGCCATTGACCCTGCGGGTCACAATGAGCAGTTCTTC. As protein: CSAIDPAGHNEQFF.

The chain links TRBV7-9 to TRBJ2-7; the D gene is possibly TRBD2 (5 bases). This CDR3 spans 13 amino acids. Germline CDR1 and CDR2: SEHNR and FQNEAQ (reference sequence). With 5 bases removed from V and 6 bases from J, the gap between germline ends came to 14 bases. CDR3 sequence reads: CASSRWELAEQYF. CDR3 bases: TGTGCCAGCAGCCGCTGGGAGCTGGCCGAGCAGTACTTC.

At least ten counts were recorded for this clonotype. The rearrangement uses TRBV14 and TRBJ1-3; no firm D call. The CDR3 totals 15 residues. CDR1 and CDR2 (germline): SGHDN, FVKESK. Deletions cut 4 bases from V and 0 bases from J, with 10 bases between. The DNA of the CDR3 is TGTGCCAGCAGCCTCCTATCGAGCTCTGGAAACACCATATATTTT. It encodes CASSLLSSSGNTIYF.

This sequence joins TRBV7-3 and TRBJ2-1; 8 bases match TRBD1. The CDR3 is 17 residues long. Unmatched junction bases numbered 11, after V lost 4 bases and J lost 3 bases. CDR1 and CDR2 (germline): SGHTA, FQGTGA. The CDR3 coding sequence is TGTGCCAGCAGCTCAAGGTCGGGACAGGCTGGCTACAATGAGCAGTTCTTC. Its translation: CASSSRSGQAGYNEQFF.

This clonotype was counted between two and nine times. The V gene is TRBV13, the J gene TRBJ2-1; no clear D gene. Trimming took 4 bases from V and 4 from J, leaving 8 bases between them. The CDR3 is 13 amino acids. Germline V gene lookup returns CDR1 PRHDT and CDR2 FYEKMQ (reference sequence). CDR3 in amino acids: CASSSTDYNEQFF. CDR3 DNA: TGTGCCAGCAGCTCGACCGATTACAATGAGCAGTTCTTC.

This clonotype was observed many times. This chain joins TRBV7-9 and TRBJ1-5; no clear D. The V gene's germline CDR1 is SEHNR and CDR2 FQNEAQ (reference sequence). V was trimmed by 3 bases and J by 4 bases, leaving 10 bases between them. The CDR3 length is 14 residues. CDR3 nucleotide sequence: TGTGCCAGCAGCTTCACAGATGGAAATCAGCCCCAGCATTTT. Translating it yields CASSFTDGNQPQHF.

The sample holds many counts of this clonotype. The rearrangement uses TRBV7-9 and TRBJ2-5; possibly TRBD1 or TRBD2 for D (6 bases each). Germline V gene data show CDR1 as SEHNR and CDR2 as FQNEAQ (reference sequence). V lost 1 base to trimming and J lost 1 base, with 10 bases between them. The CDR3 covers 15 residues. The CDR3 loop is CASSLVGGGQETQYF. The CDR3 bases are TGTGCCAGCAGCTTAGTCGGGGGCGGCCAAGAGACCCAGTACTTC.

In its sample, this clonotype was seen many times. The chain couples TRBV6-5 to TRBJ1-5, with TRBD1 matching over 7 bases. CDR1 and CDR2 from the germline V gene are MNHEY and SVGAGI. The CDR3 has 14 residues. J was trimmed by 4 bases and V by 6 bases; bases with no gene match: 6. CDR3 nucleotide sequence: TGTGCCAGCAGCCCACAGGGGCGAAATCAGCCCCAGCATTTT. This codes for CASSPQGRNQPQHF.

The DNA of the CDR3 is TGTGCCAGCAGCTCCGGGACTAGGGGTGAGCAGTTCTTC. It codes for CASSSGTRGEQFF. The chain links TRBV7-3 to TRBJ2-1, with 8 bases matching TRBD2. The V gene end was trimmed by 4 bases and the J gene end by 9 bases; junction bases not matched to a gene: 5. Germline V gives CDR1 SGHTA, CDR2 FQGTGA. This CDR3 has 13 residues.

This clonotype was observed many times. J is TRBJ1-5 and V is TRBV28; weak D call: TRBD1 (6 bases). Trimming left V 8 bases short and J 0 bases short, with 11 bases between. The germline CDR1 and CDR2 sequences are MDHEN and SYDVKM. The CDR3 extends over 14 amino acids. The CDR3 nucleotides are TGTGCCAGCGTTACAGGGCATAGCAATCAGCCCCAGCATTTT. Translation: CASVTGHSNQPQHF.

The sample holds many counts of this clonotype. The chain recombines TRBV10-3 with TRBJ2-5, with D possibly matching TRBD2 (6 bases). Trimming stripped 2 bases from V and 2 bases from J, with 15 bases between. This CDR3 comprises 16 residues. Germline CDR1 reads ENHRY; CDR2 reads SYGVKD. The CDR3 DNA follows: TGTGCCATCAGTGAGACATTCATTAGCGGACAAGAGACCCAGTACTTC. Amino acid sequence: CAISETFISGQETQYF.

This clonotype was seen many times. The chain joins TRBV15 to TRBJ1-2; D perhaps matches TRBD1 (5 bases). The CDR3 runs 15 residues. With 0 bases removed from V and 2 bases from J, the gap between germline ends came to 10 bases. Germline loops: CDR1 LNHNV, CDR2 YYDKDF (reference sequence). CDR3 sequence: CATSRDLTVNYGYTF. Written as DNA, the CDR3 is TGTGCCACCAGCAGAGACCTGACAGTGAACTATGGCTACACCTTC.

The table lists this clonotype with many counts. The J gene is TRBJ1-2, the V gene TRBV12-3 or TRBV12-4; D remains unclear. The CDR3 spans 14 residues. V was clipped by 3 bases and J by 4 bases, with 12 bases between them. The CDR3 sequence is CASSFSLGIYGYTF. The CDR3 DNA follows: TGTGCCAGCAGTTTCTCACTAGGTATCTATGGCTACACCTTC.

This clonotype was observed at least ten times. The chain carries TRBV24-1 and TRBJ2-1; D may match TRBD1 or TRBD2 (5 bases each). The germline V and J ends were trimmed by 5 bases and 0 bases, with 10 bases remaining between them. The CDR3 totals 15 residues. Germline V CDR1 and CDR2: KGHDR, SFDVKD. CDR3 region: CATSGGVSSYNEQFF. Here the CDR3 DNA reads TGTGCCACCAGTGGAGGGGTGAGCTCCTACAATGAGCAGTTCTTC.

This chain joins TRBV20-1 and TRBJ2-3; 9 bases are a match to TRBD2. Germline CDR1 and CDR2: DFQATT and SNEGSKA (reference sequence). After removal of 0 bases from V and 7 bases from J, the junction contained 8 bases not matched to a gene. CDR3 length: 15 residues. The CDR3, as DNA: TGCAGTGCTAGAGATCTGGCGGGAGGGCAAAATACGCAGTATTTT. This gives the protein CSARDLAGGQNTQYF.

This clonotype has ten or more counts. This chain joins TRBV12-3 or TRBV12-4 and TRBJ1-3; D is unclear. Trimming took 3 bases from V and 6 from J, leaving 18 bases between them. This CDR3 comprises 16 residues. The chain's CDR3 is CASSFDGVLGQNTIYF. The DNA of the CDR3 is TGTGCCAGCAGTTTTGACGGGGTTCTTGGGCAAAACACCATATATTTT.

This clonotype was seen at least ten times. The chain combines TRBV24-1 with TRBJ2-5, with D possibly matching TRBD2 (5 bases). There are 12 residues in the CDR3. Looked up from germline, CDR1 is KGHDR and CDR2 is SFDVKD. Trimming pared 8 bases from V and 7 bases from J, leaving 13 bases between. The CDR3 sequence is CATMGDLGTQYF. CDR3 DNA sequence: TGTGCCACCATGGGAGACTTGGGGACCCAGTACTTC.